This passage covers 3 T cell receptor beta chains from one sample sequenced in a study of tumor-infiltrating lymphocytes in localized non-small cell lung cancer. Here immunoSEQ multiplex PCR was the method, and the copy in TCRdb shows in-frame clones only, minus some. In the table there are about 16,000 clones, approximately 80% of which are singletons. The sequencing sample was made of lung tumor tissue. The origin of the receptors is a human donor with non-small cell lung cancer.

The chain uses TRBV2 and TRBJ2-3; D perhaps matches TRBD1 (5 bases). Looked up from germline, CDR1 is SNHLY and CDR2 is FYNNEI. Trimming pared 3 bases from V and 5 bases from J, leaving 12 bases between. The CDR3 is made up of 14 amino acids. CDR3 amino acids: CASSDQPQGDTQYF. As DNA, the CDR3 is TGTGCCAGCAGTGACCAGCCTCAGGGAGATACGCAGTATTTT.

The genes are TRBV19 and TRBJ2-2; D tentatively reads TRBD1 or TRBD2 (6 bases each). Per germline, CDR1 LNHDA and CDR2 SQIVND (reference sequence). CDR3 length: 15 amino acids. The V end was cut by 4 bases, the J end by 5 bases, with 14 bases between. This CDR3 reads CASSTRGGLTGELFF. The CDR3 nucleotides read TGTGCCAGTAGTACCAGGGGAGGACTTACCGGGGAGCTGTTTTTT.

The chain carries TRBV4-2 and TRBJ1-2, with D uncertain. The CDR3 loop spans 18 amino acids. Looked up from germline, CDR1 is LGHNA and CDR2 is YNFKEQ. Trimming pared 1 base from V and 1 base from J, leaving 19 bases between. CDR3 in DNA: TGTGCCAGCAGCCAAGGAAGCCCCATTGGAGTTGTTAACTATGGCTACACCTTC. Translating gives CASSQGSPIGVVNYGYTF.